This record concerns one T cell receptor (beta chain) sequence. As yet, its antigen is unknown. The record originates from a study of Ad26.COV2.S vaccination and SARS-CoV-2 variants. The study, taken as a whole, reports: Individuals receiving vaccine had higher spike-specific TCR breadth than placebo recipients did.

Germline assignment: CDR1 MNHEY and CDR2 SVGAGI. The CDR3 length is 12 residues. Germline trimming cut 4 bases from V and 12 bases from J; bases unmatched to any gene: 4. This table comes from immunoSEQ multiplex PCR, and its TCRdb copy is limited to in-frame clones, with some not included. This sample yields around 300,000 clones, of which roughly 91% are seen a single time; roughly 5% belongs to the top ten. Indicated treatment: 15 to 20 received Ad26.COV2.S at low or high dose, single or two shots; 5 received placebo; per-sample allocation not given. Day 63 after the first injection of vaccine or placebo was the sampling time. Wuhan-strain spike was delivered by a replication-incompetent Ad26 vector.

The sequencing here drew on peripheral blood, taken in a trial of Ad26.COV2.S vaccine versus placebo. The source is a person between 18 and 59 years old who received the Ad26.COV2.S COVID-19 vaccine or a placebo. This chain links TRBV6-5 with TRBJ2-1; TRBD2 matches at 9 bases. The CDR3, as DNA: TGTGCCAGCAGTTTAGCGGGGGTAGGGCAGTTCTTC. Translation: CASSLAGVGQFF.